These T cell receptor beta chains were read from a single sample in a study of blood T cell repertoires in COVID-19. Generated by immunoSEQ multiplex PCR, the TCRdb table keeps only in-frame clones and is missing some. The repertoire consists of roughly 200,000 clones, with 75% to 90% occurring once and the leading ten covering 7%. The specimen sequenced was peripheral blood. All receptors come from a woman between 35 and 50 years old with COVID-19, enrolled during active disease. Both conserved end residues are part of each CDR3. D genes are given only for firm matches. The size entry is marked missing in some rows and otherwise reads once, few, many or a size class.

V	size	D	J	CDR3	DNA
TRBV13	NA	NA	TRBJ1-3	CASSLGHSGNTIYF	TGTGCCAGCAGCTTAGGTCACTCTGGAAACACCATATATTTT
TRBV19	few	TRBD1	TRBJ2-2	CASSMTGPNTGELFF	TGTGCCAGTAGTATGACAGGGCCGAACACCGGGGAGCTGTTTTTT
TRBV29-1	few	NA	TRBJ1-2	CSAEGGSYGYTF	TGCAGCGCCGAAGGGGGATCCTATGGCTACACCTTC
TRBV6-5	NA	TRBD1	TRBJ2-7	CASSLRRDRVTYEQYF	TGTGCCAGCAGTTTGCGGCGGGACAGGGTAACCTACGAGCAGTACTTC
TRBV15	NA	NA	TRBJ1-2	CATSPTPPEAIGYTF	TGTGCCACCAGCCCTACCCCTCCGGAGGCCATCGGCTACACCTTC
TRBV2	once	NA	TRBJ2-1	CASSDGLNHNEQFF	TGTGCCAGCAGTGATGGGCTAAATCACAATGAGCAGTTCTTC
TRBV28	NA	NA	TRBJ1-5	CASTEDTYSNQPQHF	TGTGCCAGCACCGAAGACACCTATAGCAATCAGCCCCAGCATTTT
TRBV5-1	NA	TRBD1	TRBJ1-5	CASSLGGTGNQPQHF	TGCGCCAGCAGCTTGGGCGGGACAGGCAATCAGCCCCAGCATTTT
TRBV21-1	NA	NA	TRBJ1-2	CASSKVPDTNYGYTF	TGTGCCAGCAGCAAAGTCCCAGATACAAACTATGGCTACACCTTC
TRBV28	NA	NA	TRBJ2-2	CASTLFSGELFF	TGTGCCAGCACCCTATTTTCCGGGGAGCTGTTTTTT
TRBV10-3	NA	TRBD2	TRBJ2-1	CAISELGLAGGREQFF	TGTGCCATCAGTGAGCTGGGACTAGCGGGGGGTCGTGAGCAGTTCTTC
TRBV6-2/TRBV6-3	NA	NA	TRBJ1-1	CASSPRGNTEAFF	TGTGCCAGCAGTCCCCGCGGGAACACTGAAGCTTTCTTT
TRBV5-4	NA	NA	TRBJ1-5	CASSLAGSQPQHF	TGTGCCAGCAGCTTGGCTGGGAGTCAGCCCCAGCATTTT
TRBV3-1/TRBV3-2	NA	NA	TRBJ1-2	CASSPGRSLIRYTF	TGTGCCAGCAGCCCAGGGAGGTCCCTTATTCGCTACACCTTC
TRBV10-3	once	TRBD1	TRBJ2-7	CAIMGGQDTYEQYF	TGTGCCATCATGGGGGGACAGGATACCTACGAGCAGTACTTC
TRBV5-1	NA	TRBD1	TRBJ2-4	CASSLAVGTGGLTKNIQYF	TGCGCCAGCAGCTTGGCAGTTGGGACAGGGGGGTTGACCAAAAACATTCAGTACTTC
TRBV7-8	NA	NA	TRBJ1-5	CASSLDRSQPQHF	TGTGCCAGCAGCTTAGATAGGAGTCAGCCCCAGCATTTT
TRBV7-9	NA	NA	TRBJ1-2	CASSLALTGRGYTF	TGTGCCAGCAGCTTAGCGCTTACAGGGAGAGGCTACACCTTC
TRBV9	NA	NA	TRBJ1-2	CASSLRPGEYGYTF	TGTGCCAGCAGCCTTCGTCCAGGGGAATATGGCTACACCTTC
TRBV6-2/TRBV6-3	NA	NA	TRBJ2-3	CASSYGGAGTGDTQYF	TGTGCCAGCAGTTACGGAGGGGCAGGGACGGGAGATACGCAGTATTTT
TRBV11-2	NA	NA	TRBJ1-2	CASSLGAGYTF	TGTGCCAGCAGCTTAGGGGCTGGCTACACCTTC
TRBV5-6	once	NA	TRBJ1-6	CASSLGGLGNSPLHF	TGTGCCAGCAGCTTAGGAGGGCTGGGCAATTCACCCCTCCACTTT
TRBV10-1	NA	NA	TRBJ2-4	CASSDTGDQNIQYF	TGCGCCAGCAGTGATACGGGGGACCAAAACATTCAGTACTTC
TRBV28	NA	TRBD1	TRBJ1-2	CASSHGQGRGYTF	TGTGCCAGCAGTCACGGACAGGGACGAGGCTACACCTTC
TRBV10-1	once	NA	TRBJ1-1	CASRNDLNTEAFF	TGCGCCAGCAGGAATGACTTGAACACTGAAGCTTTCTTT
TRBV5-1	NA	TRBD1	TRBJ2-2	CASSWGQGTGELFF	TGCGCCAGCAGCTGGGGACAGGGGACCGGGGAGCTGTTTTTT
TRBV21-1	NA	NA	TRBJ1-1	CASSKAGNHKMNTEAFF	TGTGCCAGCAGCAAGGCCGGGAACCATAAAATGAACACTGAAGCTTTCTTT
TRBV6-4	few	TRBD1	TRBJ1-5	CASSRTGEGQPQHF	TGTGCCAGCAGTCGGACAGGGGAAGGTCAGCCCCAGCATTTT
TRBV20-1	NA	NA	TRBJ2-1	CSAGSNEQFF	TGCAGTGCCGGTAGCAATGAGCAGTTCTTC
TRBV10-1	NA	NA	TRBJ1-1	CASSAPGHTEAFF	TGCGCCAGCAGTGCCCCGGGTCACACTGAAGCTTTCTTT
TRBV9	NA	NA	TRBJ1-6	CASSPEGGLNSPLHF	TGTGCCAGCAGCCCAGAGGGAGGGCTCAATTCACCCCTCCACTTT
TRBV7-9	NA	NA	TRBJ2-5	CASSPGLQETQYF	TGTGCCAGCAGCCCCGGACTGCAAGAGACCCAGTACTTC
TRBV18	NA	TRBD2	TRBJ2-1	CASSPSGRENEQFF	TGTGCCAGCTCACCTAGCGGGAGGGAGAATGAGCAGTTCTTC
TRBV10-1	NA	NA	TRBJ2-1	CASSLSYNEQFF	TGCGCCAGCAGCCTCTCCTACAATGAGCAGTTCTTC
TRBV5-6	NA	NA	TRBJ1-1	CASSTGRMNTEAFF	TGTGCCAGCAGCACCGGGAGGATGAACACTGAAGCTTTCTTT
TRBV19	NA	TRBD2	TRBJ2-1	CATERENRDEQFF	TGTGCCACTGAGCGGGAGAATAGGGATGAGCAGTTCTTC
TRBV3-1/TRBV3-2	NA	TRBD2	TRBJ2-3	CASSQASGGTDTQYF	TGTGCCAGCAGCCAAGCTAGCGGGGGGACAGATACGCAGTATTTT
TRBV28	NA	TRBD1	TRBJ1-1	CASSLPRPRGEAFF	TGTGCCAGCAGTTTACCCCGCCCCAGGGGGGAAGCTTTCTTT
TRBV28	NA	NA	TRBJ2-7	CASSEPTRTLSYEQYF	TGTGCCAGCAGTGAACCGACTAGGACCCTTTCCTACGAGCAGTACTTC
TRBV4-1	NA	TRBD1	TRBJ2-7	CASSQGPQGSSYEQYF	TGCGCCAGCAGCCAAGGACCACAGGGGAGTTCCTACGAGCAGTACTTC
TRBV14	NA	NA	TRBJ1-1	CASSHWGVSNTEAFF	TGTGCCAGCAGCCACTGGGGGGTATCGAACACTGAAGCTTTCTTT
TRBV7-3	NA	TRBD1	TRBJ1-4	CASSLDRGREKLFF	TGTGCCAGCAGCCTCGACAGGGGGCGAGAAAAACTGTTTTTT
TRBV5-6	NA	TRBD1	TRBJ1-4	CASSWVGTGKSGHEKLFF	TGTGCCAGCAGCTGGGTGGGGACAGGGAAGTCGGGGCATGAAAAACTGTTTTTT
TRBV7-2	NA	NA	TRBJ1-5	CASSGSGNQPQHF	TGTGCCAGCTCAGGGTCTGGCAATCAGCCCCAGCATTTT
TRBV6-1	NA	TRBD1	TRBJ1-2	CASSDTGGAYGYTF	TGTGCCAGCAGTGACACAGGGGGCGCATATGGCTACACCTTC
TRBV9	NA	NA	TRBJ2-6	CARGGLLANVLTF	TGTGCCAGGGGCGGGTTGTTGGCCAACGTCCTGACTTTC
TRBV4-1	NA	TRBD1	TRBJ2-4	CASSQGIQGAKNIQYF	TGCGCCAGCAGCCAAGGAATACAGGGGGCCAAAAACATTCAGTACTTC
TRBV27	NA	NA	TRBJ2-1	CASSLWTHNEQFF	TGTGCCAGCAGTTTATGGACACACAATGAGCAGTTCTTC
TRBV28	NA	NA	TRBJ1-1	CASSPVLLNTEAFF	TGTGCCAGCAGCCCCGTTTTACTAAACACTGAAGCTTTCTTT
TRBV28	NA	TRBD1	TRBJ1-2	CASSLHRGIGYTF	TGTGCCAGCAGTCTCCACAGGGGGATAGGCTACACCTTC
TRBV19	NA	NA	TRBJ1-5	CASSIVPGVMAQPQHF	TGTGCCAGTAGTATCGTCCCAGGGGTGATGGCTCAGCCCCAGCATTTT
TRBV12-3/TRBV12-4	NA	TRBD2	TRBJ2-1	CASTLSGINEQFF	TGTGCCAGCACCTTGAGCGGGATCAATGAGCAGTTCTTC
TRBV12-3/TRBV12-4	NA	NA	TRBJ1-4	CASSLSTGKKLFF	TGTGCCAGCAGTTTATCCACGGGAAAAAAACTGTTTTTT
TRBV24-1	once	TRBD2	TRBJ2-5	CATSEGTSGYQETQYF	TGTGCCACCAGTGAGGGGACTAGCGGGTACCAAGAGACCCAGTACTTC
TRBV29-1	few	TRBD2	TRBJ2-2	CSVKTSGRARELFF	TGCAGCGTTAAGACTAGCGGGAGGGCCCGGGAGCTGTTTTTT
TRBV6-5	NA	TRBD1	TRBJ1-2	CASSYSNRGRDYGYTF	TGTGCCAGCAGTTACTCAAACAGGGGGCGGGACTATGGCTACACCTTC
TRBV5-6	NA	TRBD1	TRBJ1-2	CASSSLPGQGGYGYTF	TGTGCCAGCAGCTCCCTCCCAGGACAGGGAGGATATGGCTACACCTTC
TRBV6-5	few	TRBD2	TRBJ2-1	CASGSASGSAKKFF	TGTGCCAGCGGTTCGGCTAGCGGGAGCGCCAAGAAGTTCTTC
TRBV24-1	NA	NA	TRBJ2-3	CATSDLDSFTSTDTQYF	TGTGCCACCAGTGACCTGGACAGTTTTACTAGCACAGATACGCAGTATTTT
TRBV20-1	NA	NA	TRBJ2-7	CSASVMGLVYEQYF	TGCAGTGCTAGTGTAATGGGGCTAGTCTACGAGCAGTACTTC